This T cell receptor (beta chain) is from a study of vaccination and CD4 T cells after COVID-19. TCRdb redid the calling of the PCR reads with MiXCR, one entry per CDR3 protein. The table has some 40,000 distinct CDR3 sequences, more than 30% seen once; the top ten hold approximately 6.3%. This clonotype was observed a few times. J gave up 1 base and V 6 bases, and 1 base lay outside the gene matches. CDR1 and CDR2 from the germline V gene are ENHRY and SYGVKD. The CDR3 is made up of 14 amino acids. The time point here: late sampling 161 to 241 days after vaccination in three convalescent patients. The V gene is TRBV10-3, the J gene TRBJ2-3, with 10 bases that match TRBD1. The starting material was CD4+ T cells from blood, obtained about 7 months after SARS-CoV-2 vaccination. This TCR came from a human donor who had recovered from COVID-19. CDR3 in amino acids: CAISGTGGTDTQYF. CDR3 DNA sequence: TGTGCCATCAGCGGGACAGGGGGCACAGATACGCAGTATTTT.